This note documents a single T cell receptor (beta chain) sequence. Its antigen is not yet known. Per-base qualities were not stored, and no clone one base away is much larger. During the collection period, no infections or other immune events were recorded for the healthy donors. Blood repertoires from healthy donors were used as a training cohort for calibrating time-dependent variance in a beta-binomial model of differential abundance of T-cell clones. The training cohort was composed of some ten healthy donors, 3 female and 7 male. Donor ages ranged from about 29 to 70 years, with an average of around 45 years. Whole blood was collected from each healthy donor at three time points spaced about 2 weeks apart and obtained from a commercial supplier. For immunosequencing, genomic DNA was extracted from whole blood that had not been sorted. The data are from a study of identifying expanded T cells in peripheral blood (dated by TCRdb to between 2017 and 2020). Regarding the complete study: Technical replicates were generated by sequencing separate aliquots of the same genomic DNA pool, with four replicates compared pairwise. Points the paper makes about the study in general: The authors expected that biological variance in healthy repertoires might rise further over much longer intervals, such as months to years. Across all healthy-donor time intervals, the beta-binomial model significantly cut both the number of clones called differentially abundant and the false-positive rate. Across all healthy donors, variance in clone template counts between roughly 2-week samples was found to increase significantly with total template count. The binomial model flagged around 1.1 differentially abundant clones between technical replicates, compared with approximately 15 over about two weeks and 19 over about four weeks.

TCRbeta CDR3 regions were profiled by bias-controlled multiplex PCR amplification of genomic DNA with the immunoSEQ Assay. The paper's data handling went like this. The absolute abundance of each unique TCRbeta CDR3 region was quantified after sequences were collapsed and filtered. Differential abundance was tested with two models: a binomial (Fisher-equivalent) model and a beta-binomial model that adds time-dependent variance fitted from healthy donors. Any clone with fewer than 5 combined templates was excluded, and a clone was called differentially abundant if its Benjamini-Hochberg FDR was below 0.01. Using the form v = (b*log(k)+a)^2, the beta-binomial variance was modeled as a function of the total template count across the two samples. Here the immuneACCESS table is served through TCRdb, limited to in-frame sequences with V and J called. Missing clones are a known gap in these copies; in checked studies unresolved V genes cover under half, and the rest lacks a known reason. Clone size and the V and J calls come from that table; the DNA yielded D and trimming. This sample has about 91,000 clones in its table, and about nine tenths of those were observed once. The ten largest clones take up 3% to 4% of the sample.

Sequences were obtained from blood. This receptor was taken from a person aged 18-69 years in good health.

The bases are TGTGCCAGCAGCTTAAAAGAGCTAGCGGGACCCTACGAGCAGTACTTC. Its translation reads: CASSLKELAGPYEQYF. This chain is built from TRBV7-2 and TRBJ2-7; 9 junctional bases match TRBD2. CDR1 and CDR2 were assigned from the germline V gene as SGHTA and FQGNSA. Unmatched junction bases come to 7, with V trimmed by 2 bases and J by 2 bases. The CDR3, cysteine through phenylalanine, is 16 amino acids long. Only CDR3 DNA is held: 48 bases, read in frame from base 1.